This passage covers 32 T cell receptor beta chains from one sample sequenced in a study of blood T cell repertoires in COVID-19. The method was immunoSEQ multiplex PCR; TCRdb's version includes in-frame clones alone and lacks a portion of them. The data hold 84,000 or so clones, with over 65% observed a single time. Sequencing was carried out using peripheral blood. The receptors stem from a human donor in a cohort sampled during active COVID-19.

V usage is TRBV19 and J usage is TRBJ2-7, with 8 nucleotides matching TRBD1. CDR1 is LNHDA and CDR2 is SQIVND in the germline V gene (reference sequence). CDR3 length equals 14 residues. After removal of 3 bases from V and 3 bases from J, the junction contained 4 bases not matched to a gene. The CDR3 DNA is TGTGCCAGTAGTATTGGGACAGGACACTACGAGCAGTACTTC. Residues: CASSIGTGHYEQYF.

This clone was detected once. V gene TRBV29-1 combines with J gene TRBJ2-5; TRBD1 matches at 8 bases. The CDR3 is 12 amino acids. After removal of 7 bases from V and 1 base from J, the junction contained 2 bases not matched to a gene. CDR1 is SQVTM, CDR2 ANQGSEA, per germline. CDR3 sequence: CSAQGGQETQYF. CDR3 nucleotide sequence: TGCAGCGCACAGGGGGGCCAAGAGACCCAGTACTTC.

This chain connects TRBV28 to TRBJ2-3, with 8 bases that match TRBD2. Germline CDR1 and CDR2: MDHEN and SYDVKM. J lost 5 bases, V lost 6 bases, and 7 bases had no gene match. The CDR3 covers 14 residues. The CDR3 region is CASSRAGEIDTQYF. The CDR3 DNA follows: TGTGCCAGCAGCCGAGCGGGAGAGATAGATACGCAGTATTTT.

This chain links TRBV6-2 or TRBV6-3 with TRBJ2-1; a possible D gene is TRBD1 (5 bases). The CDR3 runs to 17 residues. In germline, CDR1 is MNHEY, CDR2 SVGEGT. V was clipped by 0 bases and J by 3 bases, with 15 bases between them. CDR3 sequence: CASSYSPTTGIYNEQFF. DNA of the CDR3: TGTGCCAGCAGTTACTCTCCGACCACAGGCATCTACAATGAGCAGTTCTTC.

Written as DNA, the CDR3 is TGTGCCAGCAGCCCTACTACTAGGGTGGAGACCCAGTACTTC. It is translated as CASSPTTRVETQYF. This rearrangement joins TRBV9 to TRBJ2-5; the D gene is possibly TRBD2 (5 bases). Trimming took 4 bases from V and 5 from J, leaving 15 bases between them. This CDR3 comprises 14 residues. Germline CDR1 reads SGDLS; CDR2 reads YYNGEE.

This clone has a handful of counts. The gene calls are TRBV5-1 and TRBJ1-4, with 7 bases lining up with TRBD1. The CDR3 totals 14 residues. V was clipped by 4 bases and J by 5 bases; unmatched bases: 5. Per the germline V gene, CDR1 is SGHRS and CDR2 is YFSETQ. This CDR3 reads CASSLGTANEKLFF. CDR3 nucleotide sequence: TGCGCCAGCAGCCTTGGGACAGCAAATGAAAAACTGTTTTTT.

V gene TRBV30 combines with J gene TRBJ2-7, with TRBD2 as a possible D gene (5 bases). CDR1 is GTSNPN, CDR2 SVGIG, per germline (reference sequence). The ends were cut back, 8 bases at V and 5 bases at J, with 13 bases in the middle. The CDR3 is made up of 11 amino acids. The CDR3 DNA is TGTGCCCAAGGGCGGGTCCACGAGCAGTACTTC. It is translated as CAQGRVHEQYF.

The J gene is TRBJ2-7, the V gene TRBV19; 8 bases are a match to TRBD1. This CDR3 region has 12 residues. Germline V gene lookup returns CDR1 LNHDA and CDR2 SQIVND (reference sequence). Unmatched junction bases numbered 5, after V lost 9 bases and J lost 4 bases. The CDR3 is CASGQGSYEQYF. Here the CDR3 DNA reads TGTGCCAGCGGACAGGGATCATACGAGCAGTACTTC.

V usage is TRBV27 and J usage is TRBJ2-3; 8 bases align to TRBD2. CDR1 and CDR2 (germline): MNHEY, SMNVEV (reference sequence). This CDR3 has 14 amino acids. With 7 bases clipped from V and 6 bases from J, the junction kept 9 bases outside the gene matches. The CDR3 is CASKSGRGFDTQYF. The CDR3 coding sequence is TGTGCCAGCAAGAGCGGGAGAGGCTTTGATACGCAGTATTTT.

The CDR3 is CASSSKNQGARFGANVLTF. For the CDR3, the DNA is TGTGCCAGCAGTTCCAAAAATCAGGGGGCGCGGTTCGGGGCCAACGTCCTGACTTTC. The chain uses TRBV6-2 or TRBV6-3 and TRBJ2-6; 8 bases map to TRBD1. Trimming removed 4 bases from V and 4 bases from J; junction bases left unmatched: 15. Germline V gene sequence: CDR1 MNHEY, CDR2 SVGEGT. The length of the CDR3 is 19 residues.

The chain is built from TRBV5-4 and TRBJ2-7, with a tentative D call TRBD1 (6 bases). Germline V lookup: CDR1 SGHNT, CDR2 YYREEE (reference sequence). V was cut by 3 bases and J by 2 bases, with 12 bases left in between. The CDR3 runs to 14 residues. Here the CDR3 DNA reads TGTGCCAGCAGCTCCGGGACACTCACCTACGAGCAGTACTTC. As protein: CASSSGTLTYEQYF.

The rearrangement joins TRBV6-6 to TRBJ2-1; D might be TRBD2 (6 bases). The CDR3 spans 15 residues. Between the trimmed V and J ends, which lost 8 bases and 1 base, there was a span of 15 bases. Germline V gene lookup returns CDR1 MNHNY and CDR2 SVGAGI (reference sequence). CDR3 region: CASGGNSESYNEQFF. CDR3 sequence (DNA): TGTGCCAGCGGGGGGAACAGCGAATCCTACAATGAGCAGTTCTTC.

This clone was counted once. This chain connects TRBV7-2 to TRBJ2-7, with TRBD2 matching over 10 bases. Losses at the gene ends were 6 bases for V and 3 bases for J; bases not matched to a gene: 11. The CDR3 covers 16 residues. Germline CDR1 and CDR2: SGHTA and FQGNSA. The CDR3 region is CASRSYPTSGFYEQYF. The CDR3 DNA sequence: TGTGCCAGCAGGTCCTATCCGACTAGCGGGTTCTACGAGCAGTACTTC.

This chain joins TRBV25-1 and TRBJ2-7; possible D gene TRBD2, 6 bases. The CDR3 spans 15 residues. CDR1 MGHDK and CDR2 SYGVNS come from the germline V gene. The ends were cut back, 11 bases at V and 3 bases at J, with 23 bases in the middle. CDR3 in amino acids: CAGSTGTATGYEQYF. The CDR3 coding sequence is TGTGCCGGCTCGACCGGGACTGCCACCGGCTACGAGCAGTACTTC.

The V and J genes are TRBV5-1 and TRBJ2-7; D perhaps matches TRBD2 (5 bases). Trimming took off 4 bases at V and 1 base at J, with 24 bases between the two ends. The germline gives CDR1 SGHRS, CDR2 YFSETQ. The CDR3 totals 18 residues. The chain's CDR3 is CASSRSSTGGLISYEQYF. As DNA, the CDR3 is TGCGCCAGCAGCAGATCTAGCACCGGAGGATTAATTTCCTACGAGCAGTACTTC. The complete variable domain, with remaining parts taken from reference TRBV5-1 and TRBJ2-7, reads KAGVTQTPRYLIKTRGQQVTLSCSPISGHRSVSWYQQTPGQGLQFLFEYFSETQRNKGNFPGRFSGRQFSNSRSEMNVSTLELGDSALYLCASSRSSTGGLISYEQYFGPGTRLTVT.

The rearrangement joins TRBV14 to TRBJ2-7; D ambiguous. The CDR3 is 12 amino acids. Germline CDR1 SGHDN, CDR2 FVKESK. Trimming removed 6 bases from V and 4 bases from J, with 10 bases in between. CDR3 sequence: CASSFTLYEQYF. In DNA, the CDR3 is TGTGCCAGCAGTTTCACGCTATACGAGCAGTACTTC. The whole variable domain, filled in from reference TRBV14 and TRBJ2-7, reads EAGVTQFPSHSVIEKGQTVTLRCDPISGHDNLYWYRRVMGKEIKFLLHFVKESKQDESGMPNNRFLAERTGGTYSTLKVQPAELEDSGVYFCASSFTLYEQYFGPGTRLTVT.

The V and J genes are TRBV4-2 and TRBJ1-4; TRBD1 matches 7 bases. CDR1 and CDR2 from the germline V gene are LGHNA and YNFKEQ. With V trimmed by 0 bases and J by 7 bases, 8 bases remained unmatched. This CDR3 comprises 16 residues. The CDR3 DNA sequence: TGTGCCAGCAGCCAAGAAGGGGGCAGGGGAAGTGAAAAACTGTTTTTT. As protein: CASSQEGGRGSEKLFF.

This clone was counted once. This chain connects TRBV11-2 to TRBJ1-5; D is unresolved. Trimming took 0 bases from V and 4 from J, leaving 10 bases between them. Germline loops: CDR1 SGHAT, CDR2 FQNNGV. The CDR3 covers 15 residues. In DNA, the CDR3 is TGTGCCAGCAGCTTAGATGGGGAGGAAAATCAGCCCCAGCATTTT. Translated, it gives CASSLDGEENQPQHF.

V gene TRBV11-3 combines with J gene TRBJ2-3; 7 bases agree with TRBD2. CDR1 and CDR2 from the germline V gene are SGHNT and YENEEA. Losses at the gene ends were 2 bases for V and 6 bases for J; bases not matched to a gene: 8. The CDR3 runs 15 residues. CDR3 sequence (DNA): TGTGCCAGCAGCTTACTGACTAGCCGTACGGATACGCAGTATTTT. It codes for CASSLLTSRTDTQYF.

CDR3 protein: CASSVGLAGLTGELFF. The DNA of the CDR3 is TGTGCCAGCAGCGTGGGACTAGCGGGACTCACCGGGGAGCTGTTTTTT. The V call is TRBV7-3, the J call TRBJ2-2; TRBD2 matches at 13 bases. Unmatched junction bases numbered 4, after V lost 5 bases and J lost 4 bases. The CDR3 consists of 16 residues. The germline V gene encodes CDR1 SGHTA and CDR2 FQGTGA. Supplemented by reference TRBV7-3 and TRBJ2-2, the full variable domain reads GAGVSQTPSNKVTEKGKYVELRCDPISGHTALYWYRQSLGQGPEFLIYFQGTGAADDSGLPNDRFFAVRPEGSVSTLKIQRTERGDSAVYLCASSVGLAGLTGELFFGEGSRLTVL.

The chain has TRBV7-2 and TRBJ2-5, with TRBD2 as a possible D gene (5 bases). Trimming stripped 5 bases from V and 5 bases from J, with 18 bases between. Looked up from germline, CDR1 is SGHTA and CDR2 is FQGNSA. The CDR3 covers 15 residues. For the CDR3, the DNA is TGTGCCAGCAGCACTGACTCCCGAAGAGGGGAGACCCAGTACTTC. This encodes CASSTDSRRGETQYF. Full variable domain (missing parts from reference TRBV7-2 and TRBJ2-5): GAGVSQSPSNKVTEKGKDVELRCDPISGHTALYWYRQSLGQGLEFLIYFQGNSAPDKSGLPSDRFSAERTGGSVSTLTIQRTQQEDSAVYLCASSTDSRRGETQYFGPGTRLLVL.

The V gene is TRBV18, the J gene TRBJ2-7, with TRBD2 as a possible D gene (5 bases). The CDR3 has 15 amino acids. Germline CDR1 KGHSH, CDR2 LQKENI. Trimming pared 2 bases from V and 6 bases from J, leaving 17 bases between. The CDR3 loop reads CASSPTTTSSGEQYF. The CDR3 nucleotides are TGTGCCAGCTCACCAACTACAACCAGCAGCGGCGAGCAGTACTTC.

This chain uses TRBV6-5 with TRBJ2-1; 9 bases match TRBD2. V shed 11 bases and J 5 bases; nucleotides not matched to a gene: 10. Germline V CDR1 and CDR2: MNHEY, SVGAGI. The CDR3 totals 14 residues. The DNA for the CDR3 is TGTGCCTCAAAGCCGGGACTAGCCGACAATGAGCAGTTCTTC. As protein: CASKPGLADNEQFF.

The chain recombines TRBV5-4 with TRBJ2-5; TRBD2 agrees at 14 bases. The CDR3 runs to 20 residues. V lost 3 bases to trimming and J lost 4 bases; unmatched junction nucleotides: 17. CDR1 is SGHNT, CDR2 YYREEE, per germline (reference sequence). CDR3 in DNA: TGTGCCAGCAGCTCAGCTGGACTAGCGGGAGGCCCCGCCCCCGGAGAGACCCAGTACTTC. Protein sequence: CASSSAGLAGGPAPGETQYF.

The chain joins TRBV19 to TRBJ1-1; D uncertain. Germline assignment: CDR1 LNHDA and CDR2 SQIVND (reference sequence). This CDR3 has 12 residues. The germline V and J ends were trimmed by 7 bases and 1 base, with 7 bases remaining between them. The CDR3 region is CASKEQNTEAFF. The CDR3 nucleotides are TGTGCCAGTAAAGAGCAGAACACTGAAGCTTTCTTT.

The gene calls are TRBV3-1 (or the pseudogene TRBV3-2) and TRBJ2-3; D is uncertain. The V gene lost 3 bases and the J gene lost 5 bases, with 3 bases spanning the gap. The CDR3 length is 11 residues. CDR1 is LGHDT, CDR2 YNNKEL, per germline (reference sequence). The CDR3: CASSHKDTQYF. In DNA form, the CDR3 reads TGTGCCAGCAGCCATAAAGATACGCAGTATTTT.

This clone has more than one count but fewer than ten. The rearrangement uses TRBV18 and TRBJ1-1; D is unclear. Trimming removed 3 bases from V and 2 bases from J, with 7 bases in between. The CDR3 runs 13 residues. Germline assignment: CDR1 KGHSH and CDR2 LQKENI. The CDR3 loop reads CASSPSLNTEAFF. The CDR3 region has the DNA TGTGCCAGCTCACCCTCCCTCAACACTGAAGCTTTCTTT.

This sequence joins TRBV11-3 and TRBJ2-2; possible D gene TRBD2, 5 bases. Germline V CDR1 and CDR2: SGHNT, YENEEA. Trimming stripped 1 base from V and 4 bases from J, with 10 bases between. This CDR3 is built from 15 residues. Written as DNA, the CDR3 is TGTGCCAGCAGCTTAGGTACGGGGTCCACCGGGGAGCTGTTTTTT. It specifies CASSLGTGSTGELFF.

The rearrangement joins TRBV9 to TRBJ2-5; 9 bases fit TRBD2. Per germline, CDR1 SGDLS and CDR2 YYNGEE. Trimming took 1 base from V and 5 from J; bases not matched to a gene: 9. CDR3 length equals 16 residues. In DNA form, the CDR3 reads TGTGCCAGCAGCGTACGTTCGGCGGGAGGGCCGGAGACCCAGTACTTC. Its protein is CASSVRSAGGPETQYF.

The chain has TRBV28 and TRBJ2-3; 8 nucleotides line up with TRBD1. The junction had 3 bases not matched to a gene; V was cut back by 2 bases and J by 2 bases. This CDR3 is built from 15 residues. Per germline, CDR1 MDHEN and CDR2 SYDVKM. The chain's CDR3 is CASSLQGAPTDTQYF. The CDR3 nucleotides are TGTGCCAGCAGTTTACAGGGGGCGCCCACAGATACGCAGTATTTT.

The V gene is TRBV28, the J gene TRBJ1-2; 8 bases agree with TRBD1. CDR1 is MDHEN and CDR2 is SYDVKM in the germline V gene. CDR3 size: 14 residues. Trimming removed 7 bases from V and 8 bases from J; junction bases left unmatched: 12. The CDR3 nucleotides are TGTGCCAGCAAACCCGCAGGGGGCGATACAGGCTACACCTTC. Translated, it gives CASKPAGGDTGYTF.

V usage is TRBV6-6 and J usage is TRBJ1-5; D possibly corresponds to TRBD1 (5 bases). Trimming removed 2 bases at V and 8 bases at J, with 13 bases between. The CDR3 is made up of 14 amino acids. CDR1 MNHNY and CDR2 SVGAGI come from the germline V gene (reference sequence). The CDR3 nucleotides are TGTGCCAGCAGTTACGACAGCGCGGGGGAGCCCCAGCATTTT. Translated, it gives CASSYDSAGEPQHF.